The 23 T cell receptor beta chains below come from one sample, sequenced in a study of blood T cell repertoires in COVID-19. TCRdb's copy holds only in-frame clones and misses some; the assay was immunoSEQ multiplex PCR. The sample includes about 490,000 clones, 80% to 90% of them seen just once. Sequencing used peripheral blood. Receptor source: a human donor in a cohort sampled during active COVID-19.

The chain recombines TRBV7-3 with TRBJ2-3; TRBD2 agrees at 10 bases. CDR3 length: 16 residues. The J segment lost 4 bases and the V segment lost 5 bases, leaving 9 bases of the junction unmatched. From germline, CDR1 is SGHTA and CDR2 FQGTGA. The CDR3 loop reads CASSPSSGSPPDTQYF. CDR3 nucleotides: TGTGCCAGCAGCCCCTCTAGCGGGAGCCCCCCAGATACGCAGTATTTT. Supplemented by reference TRBV7-3 and TRBJ2-3, the full variable domain reads GAGVSQTPSNKVTEKGKYVELRCDPISGHTALYWYRQSLGQGPEFLIYFQGTGAADDSGLPNDRFFAVRPEGSVSTLKIQRTERGDSAVYLCASSPSSGSPPDTQYFGPGTRLTVL.

This clone has a single count. This chain links TRBV6-5 with TRBJ2-7; 8 nucleotides line up with TRBD2. The CDR3 runs 14 residues. Per germline, CDR1 MNHEY and CDR2 SVGAGI. The V gene end was trimmed by 5 bases and the J gene end by 6 bases; junction bases not matched to a gene: 9. CDR3 bases: TGTGCCAGCAGTCTCCCGGGAGGGGCTGGCGAGCAGTACTTC. This encodes CASSLPGGAGEQYF.

This chain uses TRBV28 with TRBJ2-7; perhaps TRBD1 as D (5 bases). Looked up from germline, CDR1 is MDHEN and CDR2 is SYDVKM. This CDR3 comprises 15 residues. V was shortened by 3 bases and J by 3 bases, with 15 bases between the two germline ends. The CDR3 DNA is TGTGCCAGCAGTTTTATTCAGGGTTCCCGCTACGAGCAGTACTTC. The encoded protein is CASSFIQGSRYEQYF.

The gene calls are TRBV6-1 and TRBJ1-5; 8 bases fit TRBD1. The CDR3 length is 14 residues. V was pared by 2 bases and J by 7 bases, with 4 bases of the junction left unmatched. The germline gives CDR1 MNHNS, CDR2 SASEGT. CDR3 coding DNA: TGTGCCAGCAGTGAACAGACAGGGGTCCAGCCCCAGCATTTT. This sequence encodes CASSEQTGVQPQHF.

This clone was picked up one time. The rearrangement uses TRBV19 and TRBJ2-1; D is uncertain. Germline CDR1 is LNHDA and CDR2 is SQIVND (reference sequence). The ends were cut back, 3 bases at V and 0 bases at J, with 12 bases in the middle. CDR3 size: 16 residues. CDR3: CASSMSTARSYNEQFF. CDR3 bases: TGTGCCAGTAGTATGTCGACTGCACGCTCCTACAATGAGCAGTTCTTC.

This clone was observed a few times. The rearrangement uses TRBV28 and TRBJ1-5; weak D call: TRBD1 (6 bases). The V end was cut by 3 bases, the J end by 1 base, with 13 bases between. This CDR3 has 16 residues. Germline assignment: CDR1 MDHEN and CDR2 SYDVKM. The CDR3 nucleotides read TGTGCCAGCAGTTTTCGGCACAGGGTGAGCAATCAGCCCCAGCATTTT. It yields the protein CASSFRHRVSNQPQHF.

This clone was counted once. This chain links TRBV7-8 with TRBJ1-5, with TRBD1 matching over 9 bases. CDR3 length equals 16 residues. The V gene's germline CDR1 is SGHVS and CDR2 FQNEAQ. Trimming took 4 bases from V and 6 from J; bases not matched to a gene: 10. CDR3: CASSSGTGILVQPQHF. CDR3 sequence (DNA): TGTGCCAGCAGCTCCGGGACAGGGATCTTGGTTCAGCCCCAGCATTTT.

The rearrangement uses TRBV2 and TRBJ2-2; 7 bases align to TRBD2. The CDR3 is made up of 15 amino acids. V lost 8 bases to trimming and J lost 0 bases; unmatched junction nucleotides: 6. Germline V gene data show CDR1 as SNHLY and CDR2 as FYNNEI. The CDR3 loop reads CASCAGASNTGELFF. In DNA, the CDR3 is TGTGCCAGCTGCGCGGGAGCTTCGAACACCGGGGAGCTGTTTTTT.

The chain recombines TRBV25-1 with TRBJ1-1; D not resolved. This CDR3 is 14 amino acids long. Deletions cut 2 bases from V and 0 bases from J, with 7 bases between. Looked up from germline, CDR1 is MGHDK and CDR2 is SYGVNS. The CDR3 DNA follows: TGTGCCAGCAGTGAAACAGTCTTGAACACTGAAGCTTTCTTT. Translated: CASSETVLNTEAFF.

Concerning this clone itself: Different DNA sequences within this sample yield the same CDR3. The chain employs TRBV19 and TRBJ1-1; 10 nucleotides align to TRBD1. V was clipped by 4 bases and J by 5 bases; unmatched bases: 4. CDR1 and CDR2 from the germline V gene are LNHDA and SQIVND (reference sequence). The CDR3 runs 14 residues. The CDR3 spells CASSTDRGRTEAFF. The CDR3 nucleotides read TGTGCCAGTAGTACAGACAGGGGGCGAACTGAAGCTTTCTTT.

The chain couples TRBV5-1 to TRBJ2-1, with 10 bases matching TRBD2. This CDR3 is 18 amino acids long. The V gene's germline CDR1 is SGHRS and CDR2 YFSETQ. V lost 0 bases and J lost 6; bases outside the gene matches: 12. CDR3: CASSLGTAGTSERNEQFF. CDR3 bases: TGCGCCAGCAGCTTGGGTACCGCCGGGACTAGCGAGCGCAATGAGCAGTTCTTC.

V and J are TRBV7-9 and TRBJ1-5; TRBD1 is a possible D gene (5 bases). There are 14 residues in the CDR3. V dropped 5 bases and J dropped 8 bases, with 16 bases sitting between them. Per germline, CDR1 SEHNR and CDR2 FQNEAQ (reference sequence). CDR3 protein: CASSTSTVLEPQHF. CDR3 in DNA: TGTGCCAGCAGCACCTCGACAGTTCTTGAGCCCCAGCATTTT.

The chain joins TRBV6-5 to TRBJ1-1; tentative D call: TRBD1 (5 bases). The CDR3 is 14 amino acids. Trimming removed 6 bases from V and 10 bases from J, with 21 bases in between. Germline CDR1 is MNHEY and CDR2 is SVGAGI. This CDR3 reads CASRPGKQGVLAFF. The CDR3, as DNA: TGTGCCAGCAGGCCAGGCAAACAAGGGGTTTTAGCTTTCTTT.

The chain couples TRBV19 to TRBJ2-2; the D gene is possibly TRBD1 (6 bases). V lost 6 bases and J lost 5, with 10 bases in between. The germline V gene has CDR1 LNHDA and CDR2 SQIVND (reference sequence). This CDR3 spans 13 amino acids. The CDR3 reads CASRNTGTGELFF. CDR3 coding DNA: TGTGCCAGTAGGAATACAGGGACCGGGGAGCTGTTTTTT.

The rearrangement joins TRBV18 to TRBJ2-1, with a weak D call TRBD2 (7 bases). CDR3 length: 17 amino acids. Between the trimmed V and J ends, which lost 3 bases and 4 bases, there was a span of 19 bases. CDR1 is KGHSH and CDR2 is LQKENI in the germline V gene. The CDR3 protein is CASSPPGASGLYNEQFF. In nucleotides, the CDR3 is TGTGCCAGCTCACCCCCGGGGGCTAGCGGACTATACAATGAGCAGTTCTTC.

The chain is built from TRBV2 and TRBJ1-5, with D maybe TRBD1 (6 bases). The germline V gene has CDR1 SNHLY and CDR2 FYNNEI. This CDR3 has 14 residues. V gave up 3 bases and J gave up 3 bases, with 9 bases separating them. CDR3 coding DNA: TGTGCCAGCAGTGAGGGGGCACCCAATCAGCCCCAGCATTTT. Its protein is CASSEGAPNQPQHF. Using reference TRBV2 and TRBJ1-5 for the parts outside the CDR3, the full variable domain is EPEVTQTPSHQVTQMGQEVILRCVPISNHLYFYWYRQILGQKVEFLVSFYNNEISEKSEIFDDQFSVERPDGSNFTLKIRSTKLEDSAMYFCASSEGAPNQPQHFGDGTRLSIL.

Here the CDR3 DNA reads TGTGCTAGTGGTTTGAATAGGAACACTGAAGCTTTCTTT. It specifies CASGLNRNTEAFF. The chain uses TRBV12-5 and TRBJ1-1; D is ambiguous. Germline lookup yields CDR1 LGHNT and CDR2 FRNRAP. V was shortened by 2 bases and J by 1 base, with 5 bases between the two germline ends. This CDR3 has 13 residues.

The chain links TRBV19 to TRBJ1-1; D gene ambiguous. With 3 bases removed from V and 6 bases from J, the gap between germline ends came to 14 bases. Looked up from germline, CDR1 is LNHDA and CDR2 is SQIVND (reference sequence). There are 14 residues in the CDR3. The CDR3 here is CASSIISGSAEAFF. DNA of the CDR3: TGTGCCAGTAGTATCATTTCGGGGAGCGCTGAAGCTTTCTTT.

The gene calls are TRBV27 and TRBJ1-5, with D unclear. Trimming removed 5 bases from V and 1 base from J, with 12 bases in between. The CDR3 runs 15 residues. Germline V CDR1 and CDR2: MNHEY, SMNVEV (reference sequence). In DNA, the CDR3 is TGTGCCAGCAGTCCCCTCTCGGTGAGCAATCAGCCCCAGCATTTT. Encoded protein: CASSPLSVSNQPQHF.

This clone was recorded once. This rearrangement joins TRBV11-2 to TRBJ1-4; D unresolved. The germline V gene has CDR1 SGHAT and CDR2 FQNNGV. V lost 3 bases and J lost 0, with 5 bases in between. This CDR3 is 14 amino acids long. For the CDR3, the DNA is TGTGCCAGCAGCTTCTTATCAACTAATGAAAAACTGTTTTTT. Encoded protein: CASSFLSTNEKLFF.

The rearrangement links TRBV5-6 to TRBJ2-7, with TRBD1 as a possible D gene (5 bases). The V end was cut by 1 base, the J end by 2 bases, with 13 bases between. The CDR3 consists of 15 residues. Germline assignment: CDR1 SGHDT and CDR2 YYEEEE. Here the CDR3 reads CASSLYPTETYEQYF. As DNA, the CDR3 is TGTGCCAGCAGCTTGTACCCGACAGAGACCTACGAGCAGTACTTC.

The gene calls are TRBV2 and TRBJ2-7, with unresolved D. The CDR3 is made up of 12 amino acids. V was shortened by 8 bases and J by 2 bases, with 10 bases between the two germline ends. Germline V lookup: CDR1 SNHLY, CDR2 FYNNEI. The CDR3 here is CASSRQAYEQYF. Written as DNA, the CDR3 is TGTGCCAGCTCGCGGCAAGCCTACGAGCAGTACTTC.

This clone was seen a single time. The chain employs TRBV9 and TRBJ1-2; D is unclear. CDR3 length: 13 residues. The germline V gene encodes CDR1 SGDLS and CDR2 YYNGEE. Trimming stripped 3 bases from V and 8 bases from J, with 14 bases between. The CDR3 sequence: CASSADGLGGYTF. In DNA form, the CDR3 reads TGTGCCAGCAGCGCAGACGGGTTAGGAGGCTACACCTTC. Variable domain in full (rest from reference TRBV9 and TRBJ1-2): DSGVTQTPKHLITATGQRVTLRCSPRSGDLSVYWYQQSLDQGLQFLIQYYNGEERAKGNILERFSAQQFPDLHSELNLSSLELGDSALYFCASSADGLGGYTFGSGTRLTVV.